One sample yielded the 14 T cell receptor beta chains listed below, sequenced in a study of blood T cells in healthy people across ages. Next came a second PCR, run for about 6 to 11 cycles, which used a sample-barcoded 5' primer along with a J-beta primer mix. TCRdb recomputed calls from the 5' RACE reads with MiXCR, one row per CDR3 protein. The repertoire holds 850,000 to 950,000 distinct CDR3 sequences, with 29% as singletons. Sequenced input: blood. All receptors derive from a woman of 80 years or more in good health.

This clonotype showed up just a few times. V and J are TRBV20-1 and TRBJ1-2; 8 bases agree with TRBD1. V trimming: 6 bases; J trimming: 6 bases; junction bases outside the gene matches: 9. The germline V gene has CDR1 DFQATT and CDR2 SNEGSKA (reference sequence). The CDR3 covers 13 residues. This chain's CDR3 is CSANPRGRDGYTF. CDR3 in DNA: TGCAGTGCCAACCCCAGGGGGCGGGATGGCTACACCTTC.

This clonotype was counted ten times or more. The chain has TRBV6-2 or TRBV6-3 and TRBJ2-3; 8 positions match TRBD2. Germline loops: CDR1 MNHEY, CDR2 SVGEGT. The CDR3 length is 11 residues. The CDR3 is CGAGGEDTQYF. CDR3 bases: TGTGGTGCGGGGGGAGAAGATACGCAGTATTTT.

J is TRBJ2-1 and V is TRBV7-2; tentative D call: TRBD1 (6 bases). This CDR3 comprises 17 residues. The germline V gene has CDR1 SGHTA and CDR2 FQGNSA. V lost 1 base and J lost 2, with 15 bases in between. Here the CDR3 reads CASSLGGPTTAYNEQFF. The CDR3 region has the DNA TGTGCCAGCAGCTTAGGGGGGCCGACCACCGCCTACAATGAGCAGTTCTTC.

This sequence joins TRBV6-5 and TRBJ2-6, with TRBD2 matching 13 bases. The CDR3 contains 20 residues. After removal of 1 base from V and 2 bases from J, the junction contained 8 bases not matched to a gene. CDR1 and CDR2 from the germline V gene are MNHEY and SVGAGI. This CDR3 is CASSYLLPGTSGAGANVLTF. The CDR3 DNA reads TGTGCCAGCAGTTACTTACTACCCGGGACTAGCGGGGCTGGGGCCAACGTCCTGACTTTC.

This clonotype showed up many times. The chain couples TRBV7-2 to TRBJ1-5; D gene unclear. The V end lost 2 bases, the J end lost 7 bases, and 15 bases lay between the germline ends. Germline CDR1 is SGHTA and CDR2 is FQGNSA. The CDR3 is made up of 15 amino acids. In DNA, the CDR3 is TGTGCCAGCAGCTTATCTGGAGTCAAGAAACAGCCCCAGCATTTT. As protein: CASSLSGVKKQPQHF.

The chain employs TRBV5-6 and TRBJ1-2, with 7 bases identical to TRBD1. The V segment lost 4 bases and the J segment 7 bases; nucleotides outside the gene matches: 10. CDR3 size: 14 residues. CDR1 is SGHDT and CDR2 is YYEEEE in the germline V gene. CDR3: CASSRAGQRPGYTF. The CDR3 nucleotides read TGTGCCAGCAGCCGGGCGGGACAGCGACCTGGCTACACCTTC.

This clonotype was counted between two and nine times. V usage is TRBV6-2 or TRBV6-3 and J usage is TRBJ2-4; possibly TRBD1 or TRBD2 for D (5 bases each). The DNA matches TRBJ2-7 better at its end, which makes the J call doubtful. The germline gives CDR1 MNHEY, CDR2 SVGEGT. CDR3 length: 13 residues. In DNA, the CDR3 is TGTGCCAGCAGTTACTCGAATGGGGGCGAGCAGTACTTC. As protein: CASSYSNGGEQYF.

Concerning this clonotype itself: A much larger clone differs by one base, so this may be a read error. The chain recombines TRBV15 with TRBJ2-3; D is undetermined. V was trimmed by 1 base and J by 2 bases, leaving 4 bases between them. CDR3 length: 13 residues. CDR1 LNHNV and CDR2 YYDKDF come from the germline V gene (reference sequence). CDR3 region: CATSRVVTDTQYF. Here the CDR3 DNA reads TGTGCCACCAGCAGAGTCGTCACAGATACGCAGTATTTT.

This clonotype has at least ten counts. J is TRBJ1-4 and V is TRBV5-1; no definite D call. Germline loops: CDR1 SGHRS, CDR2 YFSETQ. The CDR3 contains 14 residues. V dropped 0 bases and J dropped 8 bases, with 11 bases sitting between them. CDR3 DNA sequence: TGCGCCAGCAGCTTGGCCGGCAGTAGCGAAAAACTGTTTTTT. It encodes CASSLAGSSEKLFF.

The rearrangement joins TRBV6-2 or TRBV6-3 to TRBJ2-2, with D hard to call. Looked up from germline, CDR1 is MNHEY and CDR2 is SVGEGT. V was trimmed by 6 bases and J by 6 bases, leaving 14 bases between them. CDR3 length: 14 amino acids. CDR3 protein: CASSDTTYAGELFF. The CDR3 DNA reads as TGTGCCAGCAGCGACACAACATACGCCGGGGAGCTGTTTTTT.

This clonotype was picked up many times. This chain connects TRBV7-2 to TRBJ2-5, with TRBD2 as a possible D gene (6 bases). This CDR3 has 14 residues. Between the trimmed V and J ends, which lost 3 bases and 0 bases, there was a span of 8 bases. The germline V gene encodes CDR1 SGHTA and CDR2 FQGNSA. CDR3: CASSFGDYQETQYF. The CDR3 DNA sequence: TGTGCCAGCAGCTTTGGGGACTACCAAGAGACCCAGTACTTC.

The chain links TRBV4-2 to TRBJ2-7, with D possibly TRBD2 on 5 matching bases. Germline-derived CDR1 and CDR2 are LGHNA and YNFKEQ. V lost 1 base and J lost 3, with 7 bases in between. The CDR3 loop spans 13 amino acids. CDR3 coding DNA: TGTGCCAGCAGCCAAGTCGGGAACTACGAGCAGTACTTC. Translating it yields CASSQVGNYEQYF.

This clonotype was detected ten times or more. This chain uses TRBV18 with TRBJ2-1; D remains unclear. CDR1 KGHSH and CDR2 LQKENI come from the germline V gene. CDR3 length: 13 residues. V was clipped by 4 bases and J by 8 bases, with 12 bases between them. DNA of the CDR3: TGTGCCAGCTCACTCCAAAAAGTGCATGAGCAGTTCTTC. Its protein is CASSLQKVHEQFF.

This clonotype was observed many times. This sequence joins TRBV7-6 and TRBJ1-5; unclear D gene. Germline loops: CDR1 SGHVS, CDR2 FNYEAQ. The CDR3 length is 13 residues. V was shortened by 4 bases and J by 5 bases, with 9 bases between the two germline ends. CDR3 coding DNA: TGTGCCAGCAGCTCGGGTAGAGATCAGCCCCAGCATTTT. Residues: CASSSGRDQPQHF.